The 25 T cell receptor beta chains below were found in one sample sequenced in a study of blood T cell repertoires in COVID-19. Method: immunoSEQ multiplex PCR; TCRdb's copy keeps in-frame clones and lacks some. The table lists around 66,000 clones, over 75% of them singletons. Sequencing was performed on peripheral blood. The receptors here all came from a human donor in a cohort sampled during active COVID-19.

The gene calls are TRBV3-1 (or the pseudogene TRBV3-2) and TRBJ2-3; TRBD2 matches at 13 bases. The V gene's germline CDR1 is LGHDT and CDR2 YNNKEL (reference sequence). With 2 bases clipped from V and 6 bases from J, the junction kept 5 bases outside the gene matches. This CDR3 is 16 amino acids long. The CDR3 region has the DNA TGTGCCAGCAGCCAACGGACTAGCGGGAGTATTGATACGCAGTATTTT. Protein sequence: CASSQRTSGSIDTQYF.

The chain links TRBV28 to TRBJ1-2; TRBD1 is a possible D gene (6 bases). CDR3 length equals 15 residues. Germline-derived CDR1 and CDR2 are MDHEN and SYDVKM. V lost 6 bases to trimming and J lost 8 bases, with 22 bases between them. As DNA, the CDR3 is TGTGCCAGCAGAGAACAGGGTCGGCTCTCTAGCGGCTACACCTTC. Translated: CASREQGRLSSGYTF.

The chain recombines TRBV6-2 or TRBV6-3 with TRBJ2-3, with 12 bases that match TRBD1. V lost 2 bases, J lost 0 bases, and 12 bases stayed unmatched. This CDR3 is 20 amino acids long. Looked up from germline, CDR1 is MNHEY and CDR2 is SVGEGT. The CDR3 is CASSYHFGTGGPTSTDTQYF. Here the CDR3 DNA reads TGTGCCAGCAGTTACCACTTTGGGACAGGGGGCCCTACTAGCACAGATACGCAGTATTTT.

The V gene is TRBV19, the J gene TRBJ2-5; 11 positions agree with TRBD1. Germline V gene data show CDR1 as LNHDA and CDR2 as SQIVND (reference sequence). V lost 5 bases and J lost 3; bases outside the gene matches: 5. CDR3 size: 15 residues. CDR3 in DNA: TGTGCCAGTAGTCTGGGACAGGGGGGGAAAGAGACCCAGTACTTC. Amino acid sequence: CASSLGQGGKETQYF.

V is TRBV6-5 and J is TRBJ1-5; D perhaps matches TRBD1 (5 bases). The CDR3 runs 13 residues. V lost 11 bases and J 4 bases, leaving 15 bases between the germline ends. Germline-derived CDR1 and CDR2 are MNHEY and SVGAGI. DNA for the CDR3: TGTGCCGTATTGACAGTCTTGAATCAGCCCCAGCATTTT. Its protein product is CAVLTVLNQPQHF.

The V gene is TRBV6-5, the J gene TRBJ1-6; D is perhaps TRBD1 (6 bases). CDR3 length: 15 amino acids. V lost 8 bases and J lost 8, with 19 bases in between. Germline-derived CDR1 and CDR2 are MNHEY and SVGAGI. In DNA form, the CDR3 reads TGTGCCAGCCGCTCGGGACAAATCTCCGATTCACCCCTCCACTTT. It is translated as CASRSGQISDSPLHF.

The V gene is TRBV20-1, the J gene TRBJ2-5, with 12 bases matching TRBD2. Per germline, CDR1 DFQATT and CDR2 SNEGSKA (reference sequence). The V gene end was trimmed by 3 bases and the J gene end by 2 bases; junction bases not matched to a gene: 4. CDR3 length equals 15 residues. The CDR3 loop reads CSASGTSGYQETQYF. DNA of the CDR3: TGCAGTGCTAGTGGGACTAGCGGGTATCAAGAGACCCAGTACTTC.

The chain combines TRBV5-4 with TRBJ2-5, with a weak D call TRBD2 (7 bases). CDR3 length: 15 residues. Germline lookup yields CDR1 SGHNT and CDR2 YYREEE (reference sequence). Deletions cut 4 bases from V and 6 bases from J, with 19 bases between. DNA of the CDR3: TGTGCCAGCAGCCCGAGTGGGGGGGCGCAGAAGACCCAGTACTTC. Protein sequence: CASSPSGGAQKTQYF.

The chain is built from TRBV30 and TRBJ2-7, with a weak D call TRBD2 (6 bases). The germline V gene encodes CDR1 GTSNPN and CDR2 SVGIG (reference sequence). V was shortened by 3 bases and J by 6 bases, with 15 bases between the two germline ends. This CDR3 region has 13 residues. The CDR3 bases are TGTGCCTGGAGGGGCCGGACTACGACCGAGCAGTACTTC. It encodes CAWRGRTTTEQYF.

The chain links TRBV7-2 to TRBJ2-7; TRBD1 matches at 9 bases. From germline, CDR1 is SGHTA and CDR2 FQGNSA. V shed 5 bases, J shed 3 bases, and the junction held 11 bases outside the gene matches. The CDR3 loop spans 16 amino acids. CDR3 loop: CASSPFIRDRVYEQYF. In nucleotides, the CDR3 is TGTGCCAGCAGCCCCTTTATCCGGGACAGGGTCTACGAGCAGTACTTC.

This chain joins TRBV5-4 and TRBJ1-1; D remains ambiguous. The length of the CDR3 is 13 residues. The ends were cut back, 4 bases at V and 1 base at J, with 8 bases in the middle. The germline CDR1 and CDR2 sequences are SGHNT and YYREEE (reference sequence). This CDR3 reads CASSGRQNTEAFF. Here the CDR3 DNA reads TGTGCCAGCAGCGGTAGACAGAACACTGAAGCTTTCTTT.

CDR3 coding DNA: TGTGCCAGCAAGGCGGGTGAGAACACCGGGGAGCTGTTTTTT. This gives the protein CASKAGENTGELFF. This chain links TRBV28 with TRBJ2-2; a possible D gene is TRBD2 (5 bases). Germline V gives CDR1 MDHEN, CDR2 SYDVKM. The CDR3 is 14 amino acids. Trimming took off 7 bases at V and 1 base at J, with 10 bases between the two ends.

The gene calls are TRBV27 and TRBJ2-1; TRBD2 aligns across 9 bases. The CDR3 extends over 16 amino acids. The trim removed 3 bases at V and 7 bases at J, leaving 10 bases unmatched. CDR1 and CDR2 (germline): MNHEY, SMNVEV (reference sequence). CDR3 loop: CASSFRYDSGSNEQFF. The CDR3 bases are TGTGCCAGCAGTTTCCGTTACGATAGCGGGAGTAATGAGCAGTTCTTC.

This clone was seen once. The chain recombines TRBV7-2 with TRBJ2-5; a possible D gene is TRBD1 (6 bases). The length of the CDR3 is 15 residues. Deletions cut 2 bases from V and 5 bases from J, with 15 bases between. The germline gives CDR1 SGHTA, CDR2 FQGNSA. CDR3 nucleotide sequence: TGTGCCAGCAGCTTATCAGGGACAAGCCAGGAGACCCAGTACTTC. Protein product: CASSLSGTSQETQYF.

The V gene is TRBV5-1, the J gene TRBJ1-6; 11 nucleotides match TRBD1. This CDR3 spans 14 amino acids. J was trimmed by 8 bases and V by 5 bases; bases with no gene match: 3. Germline V gene data show CDR1 as SGHRS and CDR2 as YFSETQ. CDR3 sequence: CASSWTGGDSPLHF. The CDR3 nucleotides read TGCGCCAGCAGTTGGACAGGGGGCGATTCACCCCTCCACTTT.

This clone was picked up a small number of times. This rearrangement joins TRBV19 to TRBJ1-1; 7 bases map to TRBD1. The junction had 9 bases not matched to a gene; V was cut back by 5 bases and J by 6 bases. The CDR3 consists of 14 residues. Germline-derived CDR1 and CDR2 are LNHDA and SQIVND (reference sequence). CDR3 in DNA: TGTGCCAGTAGTTCTGAACGGACAGGCTCTGAAGCTTTCTTT. Translating gives CASSSERTGSEAFF.

This chain joins TRBV30 and TRBJ2-7, with a possible D match to TRBD1 (5 bases). The germline gives CDR1 GTSNPN, CDR2 SVGIG (reference sequence). The CDR3 consists of 13 residues. The ends were cut back, 4 bases at V and 3 bases at J, with 13 bases in the middle. CDR3 DNA sequence: TGTGCCTGGAACCAGGACACAGGCTACGAGCAGTACTTC. It encodes CAWNQDTGYEQYF.

The rearrangement uses TRBV5-8 and TRBJ2-2; 13 nucleotides line up with TRBD2. V was pared by 4 bases and J by 7 bases, with 7 bases of the junction left unmatched. CDR3 length: 16 residues. Germline CDR1 reads SGHTS; CDR2 reads YDEGEE. CDR3 sequence reads: CASSRTSGRQGGELFF. Here the CDR3 DNA reads TGTGCCAGCAGCCGGACTAGCGGGAGACAGGGCGGGGAGCTGTTTTTT.

This clone has only a few counts. The chain is built from TRBV9 and TRBJ1-3; D not resolved. Trimming took off 4 bases at V and 2 bases at J, with 13 bases between the two ends. In germline, CDR1 is SGDLS, CDR2 YYNGEE. The CDR3 is 15 amino acids. CDR3 region: CASSPHRGPGNTIYF. The CDR3 DNA is TGTGCCAGCAGCCCCCATCGGGGTCCTGGAAACACCATATATTTT.

This chain uses TRBV28 with TRBJ1-5; no clear D gene. CDR3 length: 14 residues. Trimming pared 1 base from V and 5 bases from J, leaving 9 bases between. Germline V gene data show CDR1 as MDHEN and CDR2 as SYDVKM. The CDR3 bases are TGTGCCAGCAGTTTATCCTCCCCTCATCAGCCCCAGCATTTT. This gives the protein CASSLSSPHQPQHF.

This chain joins TRBV5-1 and TRBJ2-7, with TRBD1 identical over 8 bases. The CDR3 length is 15 residues. V shed 1 base and J 2 bases; nucleotides not matched to a gene: 5. Germline CDR1 and CDR2: SGHRS and YFSETQ. CDR3 amino acids: CASSLSRTGPYEQYF. The CDR3 DNA follows: TGCGCCAGCAGCTTGTCCAGGACAGGGCCCTACGAGCAGTACTTC. The whole variable domain, filled in from reference TRBV5-1 and TRBJ2-7, reads KAGVTQTPRYLIKTRGQQVTLSCSPISGHRSVSWYQQTPGQGLQFLFEYFSETQRNKGNFPGRFSGRQFSNSRSEMNVSTLELGDSALYLCASSLSRTGPYEQYFGPGTRLTVT.

The chain uses TRBV5-4 and TRBJ1-6, with D unclear. V lost 2 bases and J 8 bases, leaving 11 bases between the germline ends. The CDR3 length is 14 residues. The germline V gene has CDR1 SGHNT and CDR2 YYREEE (reference sequence). Written as DNA, the CDR3 is TGTGCCAGCAGCTTACTGTACGCCGATTCACCCCTCCACTTT. This gives the protein CASSLLYADSPLHF.

V is TRBV18 and J is TRBJ2-7; a weak D match, TRBD2 (6 bases). The germline gives CDR1 KGHSH, CDR2 LQKENI. The CDR3 runs to 15 residues. V shed 0 bases and J shed 2 bases, with 11 bases lying between them. CDR3: CASSPPAGRTYEQYF. DNA of the CDR3: TGTGCCAGCTCACCACCAGCGGGTCGCACCTACGAGCAGTACTTC. Combining the CDR3 with reference TRBV18 and TRBJ2-7 gives the whole variable domain NAGVMQNPRHLVRRRGQEARLRCSPMKGHSHVYWYRQLPEEGLKFMVYLQKENIIDESGMPKERFSAEFPKEGPSILRIQQVVRGDSAAYFCASSPPAGRTYEQYFGPGTRLTVT.

This chain joins TRBV7-2 and TRBJ2-7; TRBD2 aligns across 15 bases. With 4 bases clipped from V and 0 bases from J, the junction kept 7 bases outside the gene matches. Germline V gene data show CDR1 as SGHTA and CDR2 as FQGNSA. This CDR3 has 18 residues. The CDR3 DNA sequence: TGTGCCAGCAGCTCTCGGACTAGCGGGAGGGCCGTCTCCTACGAGCAGTACTTC. This sequence encodes CASSSRTSGRAVSYEQYF.

This chain connects TRBV4-2 to TRBJ2-7, with 12 bases lining up with TRBD2. This CDR3 is 17 amino acids long. The germline CDR1 and CDR2 sequences are LGHNA and YNFKEQ. V shed 0 bases and J 6 bases; nucleotides not matched to a gene: 9. The CDR3 DNA reads as TGTGCCAGCAGCCAAGAACTAGCGGGAGGTGCCAGCGGCGAGCAGTACTTC. Its protein product is CASSQELAGGASGEQYF.